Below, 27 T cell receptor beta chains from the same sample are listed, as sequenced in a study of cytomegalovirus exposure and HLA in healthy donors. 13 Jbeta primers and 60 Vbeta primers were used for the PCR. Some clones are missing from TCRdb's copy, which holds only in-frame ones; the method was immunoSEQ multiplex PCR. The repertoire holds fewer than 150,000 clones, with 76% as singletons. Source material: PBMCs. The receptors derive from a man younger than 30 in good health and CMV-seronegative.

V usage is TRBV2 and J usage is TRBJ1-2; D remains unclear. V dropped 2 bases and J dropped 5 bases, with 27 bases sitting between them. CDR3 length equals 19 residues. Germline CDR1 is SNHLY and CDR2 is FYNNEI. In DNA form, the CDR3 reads TGTGCCAGCAGTGAAAGTCCTCTTTTAGTTCAGGCCGGAACTTATGGCTACACCTTC. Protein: CASSESPLLVQAGTYGYTF.

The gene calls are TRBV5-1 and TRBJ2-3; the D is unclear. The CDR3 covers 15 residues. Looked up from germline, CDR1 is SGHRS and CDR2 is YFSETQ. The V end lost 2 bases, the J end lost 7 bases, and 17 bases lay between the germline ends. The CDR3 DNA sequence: TGCGCCAGCAGCTTACTGGTCTCGAAAGCAAATACGCAGTATTTT. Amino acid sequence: CASSLLVSKANTQYF.

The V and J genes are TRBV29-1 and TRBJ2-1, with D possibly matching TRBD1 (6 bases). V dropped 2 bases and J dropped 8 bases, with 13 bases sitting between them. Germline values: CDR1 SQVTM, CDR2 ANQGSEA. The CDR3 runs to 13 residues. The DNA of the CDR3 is TGCAGCGTTGAAAAGGACAGTCCTGATGAGCAGTTCTTC. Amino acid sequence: CSVEKDSPDEQFF.

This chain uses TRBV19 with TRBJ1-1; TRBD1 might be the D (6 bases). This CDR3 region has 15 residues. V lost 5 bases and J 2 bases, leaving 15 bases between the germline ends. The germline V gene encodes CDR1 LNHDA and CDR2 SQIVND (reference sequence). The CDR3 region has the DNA TGTGCCAGTAGTCACCTGACAGGTACAAACACTGAAGCTTTCTTT. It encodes CASSHLTGTNTEAFF.

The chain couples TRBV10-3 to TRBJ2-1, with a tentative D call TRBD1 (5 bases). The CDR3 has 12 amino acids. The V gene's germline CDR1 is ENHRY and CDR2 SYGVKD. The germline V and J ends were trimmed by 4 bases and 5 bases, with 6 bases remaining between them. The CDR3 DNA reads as TGTGCCATCAGTGTAGGGGACAATGAGCAGTTCTTC. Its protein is CAISVGDNEQFF.

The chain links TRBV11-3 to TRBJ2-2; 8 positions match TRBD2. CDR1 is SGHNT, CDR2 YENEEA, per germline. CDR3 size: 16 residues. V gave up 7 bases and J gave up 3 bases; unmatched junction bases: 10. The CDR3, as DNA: TGTGCCAGCACCACGGGGGGGGCCCTGGACACCGGGGAGCTGTTTTTT. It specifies CASTTGGALDTGELFF.

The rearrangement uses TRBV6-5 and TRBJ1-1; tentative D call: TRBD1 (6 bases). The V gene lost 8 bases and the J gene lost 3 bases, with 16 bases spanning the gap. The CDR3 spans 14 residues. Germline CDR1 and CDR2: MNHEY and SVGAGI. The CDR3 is CASAFMRGHTEAFF. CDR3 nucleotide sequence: TGTGCCAGCGCCTTTATGCGGGGGCACACTGAAGCTTTCTTT.

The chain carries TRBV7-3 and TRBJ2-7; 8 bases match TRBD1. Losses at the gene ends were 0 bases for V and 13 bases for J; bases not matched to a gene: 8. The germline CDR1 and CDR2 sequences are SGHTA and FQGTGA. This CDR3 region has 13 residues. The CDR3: CASSLTTQGAQYF. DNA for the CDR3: TGTGCCAGCAGCTTAACGACCCAGGGGGCGCAATACTTC.

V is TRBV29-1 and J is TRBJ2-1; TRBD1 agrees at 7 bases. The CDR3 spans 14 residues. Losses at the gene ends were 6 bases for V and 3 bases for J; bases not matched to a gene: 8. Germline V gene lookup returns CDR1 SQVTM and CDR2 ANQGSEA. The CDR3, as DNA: TGCAGCGTCGCGGACAGGACTCTCTACAATGAGCAGTTCTTC. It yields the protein CSVADRTLYNEQFF.

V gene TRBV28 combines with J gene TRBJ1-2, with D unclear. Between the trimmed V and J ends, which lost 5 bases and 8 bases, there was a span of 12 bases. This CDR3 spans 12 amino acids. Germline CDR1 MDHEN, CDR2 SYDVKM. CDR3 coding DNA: TGTGCCAGCAGTCAAAGAAGGAGGGGCTACACCTTC. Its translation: CASSQRRRGYTF.

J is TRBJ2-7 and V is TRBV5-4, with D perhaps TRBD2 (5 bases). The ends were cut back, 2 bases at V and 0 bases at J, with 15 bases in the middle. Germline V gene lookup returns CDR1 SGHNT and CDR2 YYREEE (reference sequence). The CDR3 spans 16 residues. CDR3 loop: CASSLGAGSSSYEQYF. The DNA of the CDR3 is TGTGCCAGCAGCTTAGGCGCGGGTTCAAGCTCCTACGAGCAGTACTTC.

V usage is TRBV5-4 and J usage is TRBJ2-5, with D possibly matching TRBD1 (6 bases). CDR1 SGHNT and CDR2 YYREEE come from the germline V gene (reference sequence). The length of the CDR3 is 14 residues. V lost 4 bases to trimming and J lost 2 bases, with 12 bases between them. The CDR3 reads CASSRDTGQETQYF. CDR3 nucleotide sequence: TGTGCCAGCAGCCGCGATACAGGGCAAGAGACCCAGTACTTC.

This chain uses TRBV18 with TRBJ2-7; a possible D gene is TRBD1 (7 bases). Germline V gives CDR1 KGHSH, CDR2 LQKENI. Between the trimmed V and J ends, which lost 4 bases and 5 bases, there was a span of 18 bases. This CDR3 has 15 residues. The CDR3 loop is CASSRSGGTDNEQYF. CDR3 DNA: TGTGCCAGCTCACGGAGCGGCGGGACAGATAACGAGCAGTACTTC.

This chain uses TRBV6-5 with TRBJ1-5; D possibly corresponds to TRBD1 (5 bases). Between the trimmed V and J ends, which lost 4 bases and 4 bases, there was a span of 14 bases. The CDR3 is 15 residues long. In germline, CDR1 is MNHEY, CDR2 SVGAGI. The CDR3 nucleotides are TGTGCCAGCAGTTCGGCGGGGCTGGGGAATCAGCCCCAGCATTTT. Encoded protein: CASSSAGLGNQPQHF.

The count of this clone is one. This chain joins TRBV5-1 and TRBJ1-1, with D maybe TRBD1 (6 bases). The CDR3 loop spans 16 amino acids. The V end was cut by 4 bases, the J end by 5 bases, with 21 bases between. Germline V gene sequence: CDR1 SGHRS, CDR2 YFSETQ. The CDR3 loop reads CASSVQWGGAGTEAFF. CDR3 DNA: TGCGCCAGCAGCGTCCAATGGGGGGGCGCGGGGACTGAAGCTTTCTTT.

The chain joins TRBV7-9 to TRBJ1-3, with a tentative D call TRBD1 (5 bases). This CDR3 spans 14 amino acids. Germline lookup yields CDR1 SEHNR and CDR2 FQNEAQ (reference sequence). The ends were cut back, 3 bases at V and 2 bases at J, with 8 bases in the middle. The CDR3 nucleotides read TGTGCCAGCAGCTTGCAGGGTGCTGGAAACACCATATATTTT. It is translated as CASSLQGAGNTIYF.

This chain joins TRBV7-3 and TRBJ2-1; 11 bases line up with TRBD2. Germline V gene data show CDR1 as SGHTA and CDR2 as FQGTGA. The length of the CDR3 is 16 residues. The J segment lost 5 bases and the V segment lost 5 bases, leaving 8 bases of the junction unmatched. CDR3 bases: TGTGCCAGCAGCCCCTTTCCGGGACTAGCGGACAATGAGCAGTTCTTC. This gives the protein CASSPFPGLADNEQFF.

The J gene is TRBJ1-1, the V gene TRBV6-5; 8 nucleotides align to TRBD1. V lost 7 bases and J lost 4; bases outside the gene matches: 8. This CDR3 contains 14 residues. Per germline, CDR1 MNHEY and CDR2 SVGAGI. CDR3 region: CASMTGALSTEAFF. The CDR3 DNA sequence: TGTGCCAGCATGACAGGGGCCCTGAGCACTGAAGCTTTCTTT.

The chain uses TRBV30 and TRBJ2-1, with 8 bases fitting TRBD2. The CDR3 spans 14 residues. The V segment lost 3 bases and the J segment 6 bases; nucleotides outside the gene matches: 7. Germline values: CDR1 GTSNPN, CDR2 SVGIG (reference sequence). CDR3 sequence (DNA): TGTGCCTGGAGGGGACTAGAAGCGTCCAATGAGCAGTTCTTC. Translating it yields CAWRGLEASNEQFF. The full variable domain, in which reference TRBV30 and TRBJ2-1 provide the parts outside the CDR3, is SQTIHQWPATLVQPVGSPLSLECTVEGTSNPNLYWYRQAAGRGLQLLFYSVGIGQISSEVPQNLSASRPQDRQFILSSKKLLLSDSGFYLCAWRGLEASNEQFFGPGTRLTVL.

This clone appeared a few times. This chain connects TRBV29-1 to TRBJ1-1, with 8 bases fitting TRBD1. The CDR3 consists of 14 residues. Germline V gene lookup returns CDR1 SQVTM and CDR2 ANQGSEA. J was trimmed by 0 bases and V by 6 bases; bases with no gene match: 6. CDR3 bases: TGCAGCGTAACACAGGGGGGAATGAACACTGAAGCTTTCTTT. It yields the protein CSVTQGGMNTEAFF.

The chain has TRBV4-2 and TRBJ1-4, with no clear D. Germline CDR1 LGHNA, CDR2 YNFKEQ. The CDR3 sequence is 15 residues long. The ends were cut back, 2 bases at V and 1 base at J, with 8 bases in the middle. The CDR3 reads CASSQQEGTNEKLFF. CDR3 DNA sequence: TGTGCCAGCAGCCAACAAGAGGGAACTAATGAAAAACTGTTTTTT.

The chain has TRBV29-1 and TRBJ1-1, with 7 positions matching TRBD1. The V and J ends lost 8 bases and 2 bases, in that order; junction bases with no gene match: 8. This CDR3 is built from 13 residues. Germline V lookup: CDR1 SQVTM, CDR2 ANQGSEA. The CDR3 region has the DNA TGCAGCTTCTCGGGACAGACTAACACTGAAGCTTTCTTT. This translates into CSFSGQTNTEAFF. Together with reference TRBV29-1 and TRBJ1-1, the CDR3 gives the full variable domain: SAVISQKPSRDICQRGTSLTIQCQVDSQVTMMFWYRQQPGQSLTLIATANQGSEATYESGFVIDKFPISRPNLTFSTLTVSNMSPEDSSIYLCSFSGQTNTEAFFGQGTRLTVV.

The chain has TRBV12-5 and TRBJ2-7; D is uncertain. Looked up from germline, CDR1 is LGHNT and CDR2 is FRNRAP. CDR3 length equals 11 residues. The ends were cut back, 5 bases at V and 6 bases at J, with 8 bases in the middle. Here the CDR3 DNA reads TGTGCTAGTGGTCTCCCCCTCGAGCAGTACTTC. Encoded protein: CASGLPLEQYF.

The CDR3 reads CASSGGLLNTEAFF. DNA for the CDR3: TGTGCCAGTAGTGGCGGCCTCCTGAACACTGAAGCTTTCTTT. The chain couples TRBV19 to TRBJ1-1; D is unclear. CDR3 size: 14 residues. The V gene's germline CDR1 is LNHDA and CDR2 SQIVND (reference sequence). V gave up 5 bases and J gave up 0 bases, with 10 bases separating them.

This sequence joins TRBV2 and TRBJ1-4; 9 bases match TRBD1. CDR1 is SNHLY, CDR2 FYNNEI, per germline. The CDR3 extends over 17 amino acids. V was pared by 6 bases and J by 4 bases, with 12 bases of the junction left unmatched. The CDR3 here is CASSSRTLTGGNEKLFF. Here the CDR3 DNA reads TGTGCCAGCAGCTCTAGAACCTTGACAGGGGGTAATGAAAAACTGTTTTTT.

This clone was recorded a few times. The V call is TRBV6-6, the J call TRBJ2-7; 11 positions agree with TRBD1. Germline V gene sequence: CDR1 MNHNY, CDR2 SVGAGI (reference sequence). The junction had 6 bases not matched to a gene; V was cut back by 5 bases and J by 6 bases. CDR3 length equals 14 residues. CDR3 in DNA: TGTGCCAGCAGTCGGGACAGGGGGACGGGCGAGCAGTACTTC. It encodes CASSRDRGTGEQYF.

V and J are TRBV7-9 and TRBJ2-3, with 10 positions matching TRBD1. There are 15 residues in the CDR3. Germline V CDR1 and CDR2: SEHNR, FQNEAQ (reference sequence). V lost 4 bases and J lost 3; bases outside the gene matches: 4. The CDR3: CASSSGQGITDTQYF. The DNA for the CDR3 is TGTGCCAGCAGCTCGGGACAGGGGATTACAGATACGCAGTATTTT.